This T cell receptor beta chain was recorded in a study of identifying expanded T cells in peripheral blood. The study's findings and limits: Across healthy donors, higher total template counts meant significantly greater approximately two-week count variance. Differentially abundant clones: roughly 1.2 between replicates, about 15 at around 2 weeks, around 19 at four.

J lost 6 bases, V lost 4 bases, and 6 bases had no gene match. This CDR3 comprises 15 residues. The V gene's germline CDR1 is MDHEN and CDR2 SYDVKM. Here immunoSEQ multiplex PCR was the method, and the copy in TCRdb shows in-frame clones only, minus some. The sample holds 50,000 to 70,000 clones; about 87% are singletons and the top ten take just over 4.5%. On this clone: Antigen: not known.

Healthy donors had no documented immune events, such as infections, while sampled. Sequencing was carried out using blood. J is TRBJ2-7 and V is TRBV28; 13 bases align to TRBD2. This sequence originates from a person aged 18 to 75 in good health. This CDR3 reads CASSSPGLAGTEQYF. In DNA, the CDR3 is TGTGCCAGCAGTTCGCCGGGACTAGCGGGAACCGAGCAGTACTTC.